Shown below are 14 T cell receptor beta chains from a single sample sequenced in a study of shared clonotypes between healthy human individuals. Method: immunoSEQ multiplex PCR; TCRdb's copy keeps in-frame clones and lacks some. The sample lists around 1.6 million clones; 98% were seen once. Sequenced sample: naive CD4+ T cells sorted from blood. The subset was: CD45RA+ positively selected. These TCRs come from a man aged 25 to 40 in good health.

The chain has TRBV7-6 and TRBJ2-2; 9 bases are shared with TRBD2. This CDR3 has 18 amino acids. Germline CDR1 is SGHVS and CDR2 is FNYEAQ. With 4 bases clipped from V and 2 bases from J, the junction kept 11 bases outside the gene matches. The CDR3 protein is CASSSLAPSGANTGELFF. CDR3 nucleotide sequence: TGTGCCAGCAGCTCCCTTGCCCCTAGCGGGGCTAACACCGGGGAGCTGTTTTTT.

J is TRBJ2-7 and V is TRBV27; TRBD2 might be the D (5 bases). The CDR3 loop spans 15 amino acids. Germline V CDR1 and CDR2: MNHEY, SMNVEV (reference sequence). Trimming cost V 0 bases and J 6 bases, with 15 bases left between them. The CDR3 here is CASSLSSKLVGEQYF. DNA for the CDR3: TGTGCCAGCAGTTTATCGTCGAAACTAGTTGGCGAGCAGTACTTC.

The genes are TRBV7-9 and TRBJ2-5; D may be TRBD1 (6 bases). Germline CDR1 reads SEHNR; CDR2 reads FQNEAQ (reference sequence). With 4 bases removed from V and 0 bases from J, the gap between germline ends came to 12 bases. The CDR3 length is 15 residues. Here the CDR3 DNA reads TGTGCCAGCAGCTATTTTGGGACAAACCAAGAGACCCAGTACTTC. This sequence encodes CASSYFGTNQETQYF.

V gene TRBV14 combines with J gene TRBJ2-3, with 7 bases that match TRBD2. CDR3 length: 16 amino acids. V was pared by 1 base and J by 0 bases, with 4 bases of the junction left unmatched. Germline V gene data show CDR1 as SGHDN and CDR2 as FVKESK. DNA for the CDR3: TGTGCCAGCAGCCAAGCCACGGGACTAAGCACAGATACGCAGTATTTT. Its protein is CASSQATGLSTDTQYF.

The J gene is TRBJ2-3, the V gene TRBV7-9; the match to TRBD2 covers 12 bases. The V and J ends lost 3 bases and 4 bases, in that order; junction bases with no gene match: 11. Germline assignment: CDR1 SEHNR and CDR2 FQNEAQ (reference sequence). This CDR3 region has 18 residues. The CDR3 sequence: CASSFLTSGSLMPDTQYF. The CDR3, as DNA: TGTGCCAGCAGCTTTTTGACTAGCGGGAGTTTGATGCCAGATACGCAGTATTTT.

V usage is TRBV2 and J usage is TRBJ2-5; D ambiguous. Trimming cost V 3 bases and J 2 bases, with 4 bases left between them. The germline gives CDR1 SNHLY, CDR2 FYNNEI. The CDR3 totals 12 residues. The CDR3 loop is CASSEEQETQYF. The CDR3 DNA follows: TGTGCCAGCAGTGAGGAACAAGAGACCCAGTACTTC.

The chain joins TRBV28 to TRBJ1-5; 9 nucleotides match TRBD1. CDR3 length: 15 amino acids. V lost 2 bases and J lost 8; bases outside the gene matches: 7. Germline V gene lookup returns CDR1 MDHEN and CDR2 SYDVKM. The CDR3 nucleotides read TGTGCCAGCAGTTTAGAGGACAGGGGAATAAAGCCCCAGCATTTT. It is translated as CASSLEDRGIKPQHF.

As to this clone: Other DNA sequences in this sample translate to the same CDR3. CDR3 nucleotides: TGCGCCAGCAGCTTGGTCGGAGACTCCTACGAGCAGTACTTC. Translation: CASSLVGDSYEQYF. The chain couples TRBV5-1 to TRBJ2-7; no clear D gene. This CDR3 contains 14 residues. The V and J ends lost 0 bases and 0 bases respectively, with 7 bases between them. The germline gives CDR1 SGHRS, CDR2 YFSETQ.

The chain combines TRBV5-1 with TRBJ2-6, with TRBD1 as a possible D gene (5 bases). The CDR3 covers 20 residues. Trimming left V 1 base short and J 0 bases short, with 20 bases between. CDR1 and CDR2 (germline): SGHRS, YFSETQ. In DNA form, the CDR3 reads TGCGCCAGCAGCTTGTGGGGCAATCGGGCGTTGAACTCTGGGGCCAACGTCCTGACTTTC. As protein: CASSLWGNRALNSGANVLTF.

V and J are TRBV28 and TRBJ2-5, with D maybe TRBD1 (6 bases). The V and J ends lost 5 bases and 2 bases respectively, with 12 bases between them. The CDR3 contains 14 residues. Germline V gives CDR1 MDHEN, CDR2 SYDVKM. This chain's CDR3 is CASSQYREQETQYF. The DNA for the CDR3 is TGTGCCAGCAGTCAGTACAGGGAACAAGAGACCCAGTACTTC.

The genes are TRBV2 and TRBJ1-3, with D possibly being TRBD1 (5 bases). Trimming took off 7 bases at V and 4 bases at J, with 17 bases between the two ends. This CDR3 region has 15 residues. CDR1 and CDR2 (germline): SNHLY, FYNNEI. The CDR3 loop is CASISGRERGNTIYF. For the CDR3, the DNA is TGTGCCAGCATCTCGGGACGGGAGAGAGGAAACACCATATATTTT.

The rearrangement uses TRBV27 and TRBJ2-5; 8 bases line up with TRBD2. Per germline, CDR1 MNHEY and CDR2 SMNVEV (reference sequence). CDR3 length: 16 amino acids. J gave up 2 bases and V 3 bases, and 8 bases lay outside the gene matches. The CDR3 here is CASSFLSGSSQETQYF. The DNA for the CDR3 is TGTGCCAGCAGTTTTCTCAGCGGGAGTTCTCAAGAGACCCAGTACTTC.

This clone was seen only once. The chain recombines TRBV10-3 with TRBJ2-1, with TRBD2 identical over 16 bases. The germline gives CDR1 ENHRY, CDR2 SYGVKD. CDR3 length: 18 amino acids. The V segment lost 7 bases and the J segment 7 bases; nucleotides outside the gene matches: 13. The CDR3 sequence is CAIMPGQGTSGRVNEQFF. In DNA, the CDR3 is TGTGCCATCATGCCGGGACAGGGGACTAGCGGGAGGGTTAATGAGCAGTTCTTC.

The chain uses TRBV19 and TRBJ1-5; 9 bases agree with TRBD1. V shed 6 bases, J shed 4 bases, and the junction held 7 bases outside the gene matches. CDR3 length: 15 amino acids. Germline V gene data show CDR1 as LNHDA and CDR2 as SQIVND (reference sequence). The CDR3 reads CASRLGTGSNQPQHF. Written as DNA, the CDR3 is TGTGCCAGTAGATTGGGGACAGGGTCAAATCAGCCCCAGCATTTT.